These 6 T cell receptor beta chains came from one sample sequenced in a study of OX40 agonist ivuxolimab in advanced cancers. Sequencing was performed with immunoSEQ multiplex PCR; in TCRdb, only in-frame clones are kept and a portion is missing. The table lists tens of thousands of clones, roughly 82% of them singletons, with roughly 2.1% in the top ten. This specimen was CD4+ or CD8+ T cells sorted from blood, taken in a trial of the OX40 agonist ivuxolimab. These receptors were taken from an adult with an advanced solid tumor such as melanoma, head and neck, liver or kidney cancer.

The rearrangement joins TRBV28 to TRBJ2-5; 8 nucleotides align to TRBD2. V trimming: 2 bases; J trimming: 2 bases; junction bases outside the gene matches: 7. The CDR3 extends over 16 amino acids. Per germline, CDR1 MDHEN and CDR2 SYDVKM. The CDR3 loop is CASSLTGLGGQETQYF. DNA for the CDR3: TGTGCCAGCAGTTTAACGGGACTAGGGGGTCAAGAGACCCAGTACTTC.

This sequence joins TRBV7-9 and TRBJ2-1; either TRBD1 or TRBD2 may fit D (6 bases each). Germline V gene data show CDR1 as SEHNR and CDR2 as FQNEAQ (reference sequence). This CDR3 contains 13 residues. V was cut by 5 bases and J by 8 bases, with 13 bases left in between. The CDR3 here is CASSAWGADEQFF. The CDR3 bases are TGTGCCAGCAGCGCCTGGGGGGCCGATGAGCAGTTCTTC.

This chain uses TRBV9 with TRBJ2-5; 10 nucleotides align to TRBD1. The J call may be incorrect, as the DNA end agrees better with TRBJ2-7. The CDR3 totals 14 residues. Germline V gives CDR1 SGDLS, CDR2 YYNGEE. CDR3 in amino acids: CASSVATGGLEQYF. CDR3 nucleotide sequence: TGTGCCAGCAGCGTAGCGACAGGGGGCCTCGAGCAGTACTTC.

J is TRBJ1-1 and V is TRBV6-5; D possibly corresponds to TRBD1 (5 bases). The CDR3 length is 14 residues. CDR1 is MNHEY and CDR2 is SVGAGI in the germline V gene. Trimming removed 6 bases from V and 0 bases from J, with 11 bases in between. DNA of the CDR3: TGTGCCAGCAGGTCGCGGGGGTTGAACACTGAAGCTTTCTTT. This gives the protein CASRSRGLNTEAFF.

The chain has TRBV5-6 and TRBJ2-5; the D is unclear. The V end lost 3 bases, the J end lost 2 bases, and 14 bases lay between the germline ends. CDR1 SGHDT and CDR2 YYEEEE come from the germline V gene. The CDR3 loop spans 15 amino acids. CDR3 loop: CASSSWWARQETQYF. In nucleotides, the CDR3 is TGTGCCAGCAGCTCATGGTGGGCGCGGCAAGAGACCCAGTACTTC.

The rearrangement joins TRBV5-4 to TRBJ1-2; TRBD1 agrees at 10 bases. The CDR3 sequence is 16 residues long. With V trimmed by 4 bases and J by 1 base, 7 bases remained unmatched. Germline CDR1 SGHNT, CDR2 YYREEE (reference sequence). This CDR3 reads CASSPDRGNLNYGYTF. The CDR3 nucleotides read TGTGCCAGCAGCCCGGACAGGGGGAATCTTAACTATGGCTACACCTTC. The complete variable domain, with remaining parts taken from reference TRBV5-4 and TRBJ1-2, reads ETGVTQSPTHLIKTRGQQVTLRCSSQSGHNTVSWYQQALGQGPQFIFQYYREEENGRGNFPPRFSGLQFPNYSSELNVNALELDDSALYLCASSPDRGNLNYGYTFGSGTRLTVV.